Listed here is a single TCR beta chain. Which antigen it targets is not known. To determine HCMV serostatus, a commercial ELISA kit was used to detect HCMV-specific IgG in serum. Ficoll density gradient centrifugation was used to isolate peripheral blood mononuclear cells from blood. This specimen belongs to a study of T cells expressing NK-cell markers (dated by TCRdb to between 2020 and 2021). Study-wide context: In sorted CD3+CD56+NKG2C+, CD3+CD56+NKG2C- and CD3+CD56-NKG2C+ T-cell subsets from roughly 8 donors, TCR beta-chain repertoires were profiled. Sequencing of the libraries produced 2 x 150 bp reads on Illumina HiSeq 2000/2500, MiSeq or NextSeq. Of the eight sequenced donors, seven were found to be HCMV-seropositive and one was found to be HCMV-seronegative. The eight sequenced donors were randomly selected healthy volunteers, three men and five women. Study-level results and caveats: For several donors, the dominant CD3+CD56+NKG2C+ clonotypes were among the top 10 CD8+ clonotypes and accounted for about 1.0-7.5% of CD8+ T cells. Whether the expanded NKG2C-expressing T cell clones were specific for HCMV antigens was left unclear. Those dominant clonotypes were again the most abundant among CD3+CD56-NKG2C+ cells in several donors, at about 25-60.1%.

Sequencing used an Illumina HiSeq 2000. TCR beta cDNA libraries were made by 5'RACE template switching that added a universal primer site and unique molecular identifiers. cDNA synthesis was primed from the TCR beta constant segment and was followed by two successive PCR amplification steps. Regarding the original processing steps: MIGEC handled demultiplexing of the reads and grouping by UMI, while MiTCR was used to assemble and quantify clonotypes. To remove erroneous sequences, TCR cDNA sequences were retained only when supported by two or more reads. The tcR package was used for downstream repertoire analysis, with clonotypes matched between fractions based on CDR3 nucleotide sequence plus V segment. VDJmatch was used to annotate antigen specificity against VDJdb, with one amino acid substitution in CDR3 permitted. With the reads reprocessed by TCRdb, a single entry stands for each CDR3 protein sequence and no DNA is reported. None of the V and J calls come from the authors' own analysis; TCRdb made them. The sample table on file contains fewer than 400,000 distinct CDR3 sequences. Roughly 5.5% of the sample is taken by the ten largest.

The CDR3 numbers 11 residues from cysteine through phenylalanine. A DNA sequence was not provided. From a lookup of the germline V gene, CDR1 and CDR2 are SQVTM and ANQGSEA. The TCR comes from a man aged 18 to 69 in good health. This receptor chain uses TRBV29-1 and TRBJ2-7. Sequenced material: blood T cells: a sorted CD56 or NKG2C T cell subset, CD4+ or CD8+ T cells, or bulk PBMC T cells (not recorded which). This receptor carries the CDR3 CSVSWGSEQYF.